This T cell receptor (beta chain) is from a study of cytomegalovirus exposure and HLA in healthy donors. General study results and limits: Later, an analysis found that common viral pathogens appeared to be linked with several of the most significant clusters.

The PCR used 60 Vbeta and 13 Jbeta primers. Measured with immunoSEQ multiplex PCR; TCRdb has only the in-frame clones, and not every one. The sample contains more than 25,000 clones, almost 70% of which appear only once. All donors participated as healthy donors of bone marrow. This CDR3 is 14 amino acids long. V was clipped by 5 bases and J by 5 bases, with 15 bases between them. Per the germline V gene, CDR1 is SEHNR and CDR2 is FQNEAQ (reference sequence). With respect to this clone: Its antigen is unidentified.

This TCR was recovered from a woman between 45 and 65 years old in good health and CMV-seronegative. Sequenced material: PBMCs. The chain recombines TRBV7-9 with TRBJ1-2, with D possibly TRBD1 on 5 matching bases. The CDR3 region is CASSPAEGIYGYTF. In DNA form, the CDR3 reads TGTGCCAGCAGCCCGGCGGAGGGGATATATGGCTACACCTTC.